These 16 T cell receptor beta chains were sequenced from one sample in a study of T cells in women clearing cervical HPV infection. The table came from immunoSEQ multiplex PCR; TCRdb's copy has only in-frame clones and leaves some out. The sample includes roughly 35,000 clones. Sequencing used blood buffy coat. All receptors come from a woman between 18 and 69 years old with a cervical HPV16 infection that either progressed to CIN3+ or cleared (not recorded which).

CDR3: CASKEGVNTEAFF. CDR3 DNA, as far as it was read: TGTGCCAGCAAGGAGGGGGTGAACACTGAA. This chain links TRBV2 with TRBJ1-1; D is perhaps TRBD1 (6 bases). Sequencing ends 3 residues short of the CDR3 end; the germline J gene provides the rest. The CDR3 loop spans 13 amino acids. Germline V gives CDR1 SNHLY, CDR2 FYNNEI. Trimming pared 7 bases from V and 0 bases from J, leaving 9 bases between.

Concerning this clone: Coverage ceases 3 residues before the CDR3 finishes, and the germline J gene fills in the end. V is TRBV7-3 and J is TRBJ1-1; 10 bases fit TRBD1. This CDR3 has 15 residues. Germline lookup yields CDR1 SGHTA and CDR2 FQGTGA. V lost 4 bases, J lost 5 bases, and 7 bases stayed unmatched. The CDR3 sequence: CASSSTGTGATEAFF. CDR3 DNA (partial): TGTGCCAGCAGCTCCACGGGGACAGGGGCTACTGAA. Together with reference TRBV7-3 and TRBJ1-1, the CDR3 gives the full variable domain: GAGVSQTPSNKVTEKGKYVELRCDPISGHTALYWYRQSLGQGPEFLIYFQGTGAADDSGLPNDRFFAVRPEGSVSTLKIQRTERGDSAVYLCASSSTGTGATEAFFGQGTRLTVV.

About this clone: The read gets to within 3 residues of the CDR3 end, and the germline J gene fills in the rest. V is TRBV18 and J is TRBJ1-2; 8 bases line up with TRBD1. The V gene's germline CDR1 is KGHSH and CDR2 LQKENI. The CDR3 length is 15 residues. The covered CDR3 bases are TGTGCCAGCTCACCATCGGACAGGGTTTTGGTCGAC. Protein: CASSPSDRVLVD. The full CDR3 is CASSPSDRVLVDYTF.

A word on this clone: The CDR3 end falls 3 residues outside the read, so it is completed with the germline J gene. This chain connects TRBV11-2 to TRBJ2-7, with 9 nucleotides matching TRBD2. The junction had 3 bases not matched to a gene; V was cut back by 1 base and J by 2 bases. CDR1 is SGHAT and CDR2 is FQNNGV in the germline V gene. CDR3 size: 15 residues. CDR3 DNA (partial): TGTGCCAGCAGCTTAGGGGCGGGGGGGCCCTACGAG. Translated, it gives CASSLGAGGPYE. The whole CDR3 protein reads CASSLGAGGPYEQYF. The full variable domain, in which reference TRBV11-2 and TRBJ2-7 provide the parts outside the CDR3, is EAGVAQSPRYKIIEKRQSVAFWCNPISGHATLYWYQQILGQGPKLLIQFQNNGVVDDSQLPKDRFSAERLKGVDSTLKIQPAKLEDSAVYLCASSLGAGGPYEQYFGPGTRLTVT.

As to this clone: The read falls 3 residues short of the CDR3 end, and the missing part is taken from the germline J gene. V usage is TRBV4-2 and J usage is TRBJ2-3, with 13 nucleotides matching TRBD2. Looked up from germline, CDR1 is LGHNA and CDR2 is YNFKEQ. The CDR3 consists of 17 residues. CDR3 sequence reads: CASSPRLAGGSQKAQYF. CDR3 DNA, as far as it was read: TGTGCCAGCAGCCCCAGACTAGCGGGGGGCTCTCAGAAAGCG.

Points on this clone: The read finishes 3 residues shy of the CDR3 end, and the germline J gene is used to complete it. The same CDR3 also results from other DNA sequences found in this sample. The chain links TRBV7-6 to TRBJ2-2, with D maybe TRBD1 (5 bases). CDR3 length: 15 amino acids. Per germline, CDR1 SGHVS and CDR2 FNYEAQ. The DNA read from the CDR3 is TGTGCCAGCAGCTTGGGTGCAGGGTCGGTTTCACCG. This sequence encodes CASSLGAGSVSP. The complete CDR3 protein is CASSLGAGSVSPLFF.

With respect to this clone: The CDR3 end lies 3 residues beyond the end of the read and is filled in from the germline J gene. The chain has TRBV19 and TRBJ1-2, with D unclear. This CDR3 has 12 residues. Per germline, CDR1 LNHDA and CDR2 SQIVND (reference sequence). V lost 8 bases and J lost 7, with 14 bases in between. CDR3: CASRGSAGGYTF. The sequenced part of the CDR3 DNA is TGTGCCAGTCGGGGATCTGCTGGTGGC.

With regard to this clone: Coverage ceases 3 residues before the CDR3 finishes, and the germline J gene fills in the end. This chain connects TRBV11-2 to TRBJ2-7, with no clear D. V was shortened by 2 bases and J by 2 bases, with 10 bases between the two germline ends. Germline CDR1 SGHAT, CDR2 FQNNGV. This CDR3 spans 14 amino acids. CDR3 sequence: CASSLKGFAYEQYF. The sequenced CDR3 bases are TGTGCCAGCAGCTTAAAAGGGTTCGCCTACGAG.

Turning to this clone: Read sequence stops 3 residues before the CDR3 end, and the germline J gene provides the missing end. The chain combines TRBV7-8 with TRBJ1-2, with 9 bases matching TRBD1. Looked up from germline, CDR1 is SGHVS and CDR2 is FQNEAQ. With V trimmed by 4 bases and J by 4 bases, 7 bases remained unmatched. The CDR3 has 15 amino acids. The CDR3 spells CASSSRQGGVYGYTF. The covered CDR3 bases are TGTGCCAGCAGCTCCCGACAGGGGGGAGTCTATGGC.

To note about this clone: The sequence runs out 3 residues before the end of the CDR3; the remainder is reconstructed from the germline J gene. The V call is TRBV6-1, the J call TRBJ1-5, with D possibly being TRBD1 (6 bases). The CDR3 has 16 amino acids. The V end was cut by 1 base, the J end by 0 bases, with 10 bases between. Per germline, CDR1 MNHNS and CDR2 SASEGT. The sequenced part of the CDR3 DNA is TGTGCCAGCAGTGAAGGGGCAGGGGATAGCAATCAGCCC. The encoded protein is CASSEGAGDSNQP. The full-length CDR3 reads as CASSEGAGDSNQPQHF.

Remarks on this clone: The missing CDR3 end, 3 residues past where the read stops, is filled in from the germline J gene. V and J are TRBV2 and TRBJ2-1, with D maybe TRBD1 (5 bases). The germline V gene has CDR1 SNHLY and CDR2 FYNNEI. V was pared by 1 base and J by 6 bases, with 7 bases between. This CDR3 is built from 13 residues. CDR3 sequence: CASSEGTSNEQFF. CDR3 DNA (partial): TGTGCCAGCAGTGAAGGGACAAGCAATGAG. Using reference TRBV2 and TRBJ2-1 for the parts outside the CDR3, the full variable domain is EPEVTQTPSHQVTQMGQEVILRCVPISNHLYFYWYRQILGQKVEFLVSFYNNEISEKSEIFDDQFSVERPDGSNFTLKIRSTKLEDSAMYFCASSEGTSNEQFFGPGTRLTVL.

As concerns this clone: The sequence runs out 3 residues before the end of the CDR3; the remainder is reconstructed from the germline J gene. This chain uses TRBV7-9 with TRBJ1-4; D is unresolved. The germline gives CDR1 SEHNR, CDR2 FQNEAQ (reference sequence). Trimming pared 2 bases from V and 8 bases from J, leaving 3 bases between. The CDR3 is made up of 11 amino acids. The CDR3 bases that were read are TGTGCCAGCAGCTTAAGGGAAAAA. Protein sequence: CASSLREK. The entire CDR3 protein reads CASSLREKLFF.

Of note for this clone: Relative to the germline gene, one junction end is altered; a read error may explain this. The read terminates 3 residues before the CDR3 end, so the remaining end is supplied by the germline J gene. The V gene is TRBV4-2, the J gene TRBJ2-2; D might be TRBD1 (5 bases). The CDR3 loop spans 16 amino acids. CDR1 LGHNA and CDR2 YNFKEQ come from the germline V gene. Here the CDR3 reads CASSPDYRLNTGELFF. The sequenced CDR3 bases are TGCGCCAGCAGCCCTGATTACAGGCTAAACACCGGGGAG.

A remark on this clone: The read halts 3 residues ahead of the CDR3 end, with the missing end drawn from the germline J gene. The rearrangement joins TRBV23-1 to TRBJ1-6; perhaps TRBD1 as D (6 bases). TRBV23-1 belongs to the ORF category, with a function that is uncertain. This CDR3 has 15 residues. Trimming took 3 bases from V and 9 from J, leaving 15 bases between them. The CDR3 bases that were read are TGCGCCAGCAGTCATTGGTCAGGGGCTCGTTCACCC. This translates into CASSHWSGARSP. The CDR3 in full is CASSHWSGARSPLHF.

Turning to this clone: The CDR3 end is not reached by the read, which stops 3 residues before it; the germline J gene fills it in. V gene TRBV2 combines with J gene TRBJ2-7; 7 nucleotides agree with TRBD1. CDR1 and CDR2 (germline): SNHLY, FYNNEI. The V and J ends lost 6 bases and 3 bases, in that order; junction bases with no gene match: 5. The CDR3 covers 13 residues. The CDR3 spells CASSGAGGYEQYF. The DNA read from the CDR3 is TGTGCCAGCAGCGGGGCAGGGGGCTACGAG.

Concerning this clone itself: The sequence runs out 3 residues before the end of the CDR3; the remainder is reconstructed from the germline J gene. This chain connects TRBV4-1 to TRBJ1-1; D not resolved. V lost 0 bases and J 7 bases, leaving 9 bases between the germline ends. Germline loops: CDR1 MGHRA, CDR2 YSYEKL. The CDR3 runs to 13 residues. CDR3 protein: CASSQENRGEAFF. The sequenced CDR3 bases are TGCGCCAGCAGCCAAGAGAACCGGGGTGAA.